This T cell receptor beta chain was identified in a study of PD-L1 blockade in urothelial cancer. Study overall: Patients had been given 0 to 3 earlier chemotherapy regimens.

This table comes from immunoSEQ multiplex PCR, and its TCRdb copy is limited to in-frame clones, with some not included. The sample shows about 100,000 clones, roughly nine tenths of them seen only once. The sample consisted of PBMCs, taken around atezolizumab (anti-PD-L1) treatment. The origin of this receptor is a woman of 80 years or more with urothelial cancer.

CDR3 amino acids: CASSLGQTNQPQHF. The CDR3 DNA is TGTGCCAGCAGCTTGGGACAGACTAATCAGCCCCAGCATTTT. The chain uses TRBV13 and TRBJ1-5; 7 bases align to TRBD1. Germline V gene lookup returns CDR1 PRHDT and CDR2 FYEKMQ (reference sequence). V gave up 3 bases and J gave up 4 bases; unmatched junction bases: 3. The CDR3 has 14 amino acids.